This entry describes one T cell receptor beta chain. Its antigen is unknown. This record comes from a study of OX40 agonist ivuxolimab in advanced cancers. Study results and caveats: Average numbers of expanded clones were greater in CD8+ T cells than in CD4+. Dose levels from 0.1 to 3.0 mg/kg saw CD4+ and CD8+ blood T cells expand clonally by week 6. Partial responders dosed at 0.1-3.0 mg/kg displayed clonal expansion ranking among the lowest.

Germline CDR1 is SGHTA and CDR2 is FQGNSA. The CDR3 covers 15 residues. Only in-frame clones appear in the TCRdb table, and some are missing; sequencing was by immunoSEQ multiplex PCR. The data show approximately 77,000 clones, about 80% seen once. This chain connects TRBV7-2 to TRBJ2-5, with 7 bases matching TRBD2. Judging by the DNA end, TRBJ2-7 fits better; the J call may be wrong. This material consisted of CD4+ or CD8+ T cells sorted from blood, taken in a trial of the OX40 agonist ivuxolimab. This TCR was recovered from an adult with an advanced solid tumor such as melanoma, head and neck, liver or kidney cancer. The DNA of the CDR3 is TGTGCCAGCAGCTTAGGGCTAGCGGCAACCTACGAGCAGTACTTC. Translated, it gives CASSLGLAATYEQYF.